This T cell receptor (beta chain) stems from a study of tumor-infiltrating lymphocytes in oesophageal squamous cell carcinoma. Via MiXCR, TCRdb re-called the PCR reads, giving one row per CDR3 protein. Here the sample spans about 21,000 distinct CDR3 sequences, 36% being singletons. Sample share makes this clonotype medium-sized. Deletions cut 7 bases from V and 2 bases from J, with 8 bases between. The CDR3 spans 12 residues. Per germline, CDR1 SGHTA and CDR2 FQGNSA. V gene TRBV7-2 combines with J gene TRBJ2-5, with D perhaps matching TRBD1 (5 bases). The TCR was taken from a male donor with esophageal squamous cell carcinoma. The sequenced sample consisted of esophageal tumor tissue. The CDR3, as DNA: TGTGCCAGCAAGCGACAGCAAGAGACCCAGTACTTC. Protein: CASKRQQETQYF.